This T cell receptor (beta chain) was sequenced during a study of control samples from healthy donors and cancer patients. Trimming stripped 6 bases from V and 5 bases from J, with 11 bases between. The CDR3 runs 13 residues. Germline V gene data show CDR1 as MDHEN and CDR2 as SYDVKM. Here immunoSEQ multiplex PCR was the method, and the copy in TCRdb shows in-frame clones only, minus some. The sample consists of about 150,000 clones, approximately 93% of them appearing once. This chain joins TRBV28 and TRBJ1-5, with unresolved D. Sequencing used blood. The receptor was derived from a man younger than 35 in good health. CDR3: CASRNKLYQPQHF. The CDR3 region has the DNA TGTGCCAGCAGAAACAAACTATATCAGCCCCAGCATTTT.